The TCR beta chain under discussion was sequenced for a study of shared T cell receptors in the human thymus. The repertoire was sequenced with immunoSEQ multiplex PCR; TCRdb's copy has only in-frame clones and lacks some. Of about 710,000 clones in the sample, about 89% are singletons; the top ten hold more than 0.009%. This CDR3 has 13 residues. V lost 5 bases, J lost 6 bases, and 14 bases lay in between. In germline, CDR1 is SGHRS, CDR2 YFSETQ. These data were also reused for a study on human thymus T cells. From that report: Resections from corrective heart surgery provided thymus tissue. Thymic as well as blood repertoires seemed to favor certain V and J genes unevenly. In unrelated individuals, thymic repertoires overlapped highly, according to related research.

This TCR was recovered from a boy in the first two years of life with a congenital heart defect. The gene calls are TRBV5-1 and TRBJ1-2, with TRBD1 as a possible D gene (5 bases). The specimen sequenced was thymocytes. CDR3: CASRRDSDNGYTF. The CDR3, as DNA: TGCGCCAGCAGAAGGGATTCGGACAATGGCTACACCTTC.